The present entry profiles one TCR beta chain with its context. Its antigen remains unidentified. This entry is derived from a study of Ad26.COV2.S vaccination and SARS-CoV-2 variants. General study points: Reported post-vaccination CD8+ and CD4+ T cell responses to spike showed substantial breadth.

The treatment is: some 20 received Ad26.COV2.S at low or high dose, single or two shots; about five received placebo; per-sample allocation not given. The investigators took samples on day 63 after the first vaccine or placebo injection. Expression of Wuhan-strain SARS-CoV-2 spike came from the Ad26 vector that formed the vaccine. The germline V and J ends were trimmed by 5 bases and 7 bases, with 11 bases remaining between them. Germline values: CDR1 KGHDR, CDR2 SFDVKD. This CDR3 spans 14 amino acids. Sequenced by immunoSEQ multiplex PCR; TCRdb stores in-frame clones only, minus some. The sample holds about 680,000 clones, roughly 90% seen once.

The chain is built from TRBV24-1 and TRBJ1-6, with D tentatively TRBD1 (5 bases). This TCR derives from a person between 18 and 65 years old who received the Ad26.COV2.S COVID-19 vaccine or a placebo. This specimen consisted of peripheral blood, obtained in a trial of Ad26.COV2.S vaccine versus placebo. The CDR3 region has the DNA TGTGCCACCAGTGGGGGCGGAAGGAATTCACCCCTCCACTTT. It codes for CATSGGGRNSPLHF.